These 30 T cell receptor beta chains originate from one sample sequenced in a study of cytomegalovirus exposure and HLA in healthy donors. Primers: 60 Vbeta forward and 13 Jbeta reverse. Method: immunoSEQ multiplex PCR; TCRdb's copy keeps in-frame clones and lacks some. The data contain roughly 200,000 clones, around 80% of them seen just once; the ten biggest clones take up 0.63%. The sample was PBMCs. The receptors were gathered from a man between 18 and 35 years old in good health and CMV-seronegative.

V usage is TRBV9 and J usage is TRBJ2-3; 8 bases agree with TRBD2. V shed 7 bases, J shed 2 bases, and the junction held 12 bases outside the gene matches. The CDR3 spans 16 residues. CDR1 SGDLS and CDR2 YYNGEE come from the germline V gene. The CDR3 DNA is TGTGCCAGCTCTAAACGGGAGGGCCCGCCCACAGATACGCAGTATTTT. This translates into CASSKREGPPTDTQYF.

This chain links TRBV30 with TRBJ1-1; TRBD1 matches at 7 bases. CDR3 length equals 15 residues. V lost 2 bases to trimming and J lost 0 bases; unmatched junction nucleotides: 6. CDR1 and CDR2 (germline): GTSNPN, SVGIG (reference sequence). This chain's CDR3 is CAWSQRGTVNTEAFF. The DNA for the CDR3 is TGTGCCTGGAGTCAGAGGGGGACAGTGAACACTGAAGCTTTCTTT.

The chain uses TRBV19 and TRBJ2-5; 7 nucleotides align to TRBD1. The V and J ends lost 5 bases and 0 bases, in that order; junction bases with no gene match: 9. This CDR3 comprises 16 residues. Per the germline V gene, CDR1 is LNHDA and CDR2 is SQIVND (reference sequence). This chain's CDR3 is CASSRGDSRYQETQYF. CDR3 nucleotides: TGTGCCAGTAGTCGTGGGGACAGCCGGTACCAAGAGACCCAGTACTTC.

CDR3 nucleotides: TGTGCCAGCAGTGCCGGCAGGGGAGTTCAGCCCCAGCATTTT. This sequence encodes CASSAGRGVQPQHF. This chain connects TRBV6-1 to TRBJ1-5, with D maybe TRBD1 (6 bases). This CDR3 has 14 residues. Trimming removed 4 bases at V and 6 bases at J, with 13 bases between. Germline CDR1 MNHNS, CDR2 SASEGT.

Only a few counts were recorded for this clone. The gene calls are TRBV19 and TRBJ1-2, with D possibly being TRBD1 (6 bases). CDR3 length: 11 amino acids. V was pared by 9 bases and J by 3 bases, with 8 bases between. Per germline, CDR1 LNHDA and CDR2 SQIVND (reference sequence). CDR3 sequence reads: CASNRDYGYTF. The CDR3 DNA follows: TGTGCCAGCAACAGGGACTATGGCTACACCTTC.

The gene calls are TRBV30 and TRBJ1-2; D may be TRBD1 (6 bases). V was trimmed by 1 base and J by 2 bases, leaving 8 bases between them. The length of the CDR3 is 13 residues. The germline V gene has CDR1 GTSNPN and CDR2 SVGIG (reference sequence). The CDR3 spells CAWSGDRNYGYTF. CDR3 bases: TGTGCCTGGAGTGGAGACAGGAACTATGGCTACACCTTC. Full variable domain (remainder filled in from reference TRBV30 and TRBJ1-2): SQTIHQWPATLVQPVGSPLSLECTVEGTSNPNLYWYRQAAGRGLQLLFYSVGIGQISSEVPQNLSASRPQDRQFILSSKKLLLSDSGFYLCAWSGDRNYGYTFGSGTRLTVV.

CDR3 residues: CASSFNPEAFF. The CDR3, as DNA: TGTGCCAGCAGCTTCAATCCTGAAGCTTTCTTT. The rearrangement uses TRBV7-9 and TRBJ1-1; unclear D gene. The ends were cut back, 3 bases at V and 6 bases at J, with 5 bases in the middle. Germline CDR1 reads SEHNR; CDR2 reads FQNEAQ (reference sequence). The CDR3 is made up of 11 amino acids.

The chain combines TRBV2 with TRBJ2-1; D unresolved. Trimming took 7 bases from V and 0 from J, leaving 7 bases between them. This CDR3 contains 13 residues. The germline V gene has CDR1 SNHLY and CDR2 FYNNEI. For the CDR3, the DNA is TGTGCCAGCACCCCGAGCTCCTACAATGAGCAGTTCTTC. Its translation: CASTPSSYNEQFF.

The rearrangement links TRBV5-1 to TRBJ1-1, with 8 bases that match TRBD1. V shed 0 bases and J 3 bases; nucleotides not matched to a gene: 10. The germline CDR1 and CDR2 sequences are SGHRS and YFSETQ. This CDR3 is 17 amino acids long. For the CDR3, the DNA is TGCGCCAGCAGCTTGGAGATTTATGTCAGGGGGCACACTGAAGCTTTCTTT. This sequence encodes CASSLEIYVRGHTEAFF.

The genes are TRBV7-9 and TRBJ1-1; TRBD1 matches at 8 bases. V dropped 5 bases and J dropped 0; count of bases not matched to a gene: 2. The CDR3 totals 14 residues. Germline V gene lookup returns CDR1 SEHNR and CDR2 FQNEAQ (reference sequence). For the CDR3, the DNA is TGTGCCAGCAGCCCAGGGGGCCTGAACACTGAAGCTTTCTTT. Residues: CASSPGGLNTEAFF. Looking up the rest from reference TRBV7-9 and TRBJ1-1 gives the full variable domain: DTGVSQNPRHKITKRGQNVTFRCDPISEHNRLYWYRQTLGQGPEFLTYFQNEAQLEKSRLLSDRFSAERPKGSFSTLEIQRTEQGDSAMYLCASSPGGLNTEAFFGQGTRLTVV.

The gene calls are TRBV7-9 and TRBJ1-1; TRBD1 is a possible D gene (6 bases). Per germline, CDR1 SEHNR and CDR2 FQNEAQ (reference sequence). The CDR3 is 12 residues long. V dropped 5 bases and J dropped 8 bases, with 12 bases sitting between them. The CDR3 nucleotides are TGTGCCAGCAGCCCTCACCAGGGGGAAGCTTTCTTT. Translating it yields CASSPHQGEAFF.

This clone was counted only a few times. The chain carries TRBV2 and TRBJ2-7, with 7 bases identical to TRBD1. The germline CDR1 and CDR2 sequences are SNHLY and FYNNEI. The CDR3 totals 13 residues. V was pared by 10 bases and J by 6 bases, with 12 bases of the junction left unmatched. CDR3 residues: CATTNPDRVEQYF. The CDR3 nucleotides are TGTGCCACAACAAACCCAGACAGGGTCGAGCAGTACTTC.

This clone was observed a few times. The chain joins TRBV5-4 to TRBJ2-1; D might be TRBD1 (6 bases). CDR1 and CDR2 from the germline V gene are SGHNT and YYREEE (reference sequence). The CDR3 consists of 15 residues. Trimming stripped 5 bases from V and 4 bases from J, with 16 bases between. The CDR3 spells CASSPDSLLYNEQFF. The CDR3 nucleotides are TGTGCCAGCAGTCCGGACAGTCTACTGTACAATGAGCAGTTCTTC.

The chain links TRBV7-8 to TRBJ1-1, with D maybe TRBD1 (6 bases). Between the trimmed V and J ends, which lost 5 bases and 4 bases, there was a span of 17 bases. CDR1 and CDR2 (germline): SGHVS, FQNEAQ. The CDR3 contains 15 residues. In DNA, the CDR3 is TGTGCCAGCAGCCTACCGACGCGAGGGGGCACTGAAGCTTTCTTT. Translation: CASSLPTRGGTEAFF.

The CDR3, as DNA: TGTGCCAGCAGCGCAACCCCAGGGAACACTGAAGCTTTCTTT. Amino acid sequence: CASSATPGNTEAFF. V gene TRBV9 combines with J gene TRBJ1-1; no firm D call. Deletions cut 3 bases from V and 1 base from J, with 10 bases between. The CDR3 extends over 14 amino acids. Germline CDR1 is SGDLS and CDR2 is YYNGEE.

CDR3 residues: CASSLAGLAGVNTGELFF. The CDR3 DNA is TGTGCCAGCAGCTTGGCGGGACTAGCGGGAGTGAACACCGGGGAGCTGTTTTTT. The chain recombines TRBV5-4 with TRBJ2-2, with 14 bases matching TRBD2. This CDR3 comprises 18 residues. The V gene's germline CDR1 is SGHNT and CDR2 YYREEE (reference sequence). Germline trimming cut 0 bases from V and 1 base from J; bases unmatched to any gene: 2.

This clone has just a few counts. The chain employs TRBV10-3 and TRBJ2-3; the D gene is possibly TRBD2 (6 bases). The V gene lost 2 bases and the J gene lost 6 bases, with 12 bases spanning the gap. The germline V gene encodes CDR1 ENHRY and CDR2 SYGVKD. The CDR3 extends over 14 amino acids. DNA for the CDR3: TGTGCCATCAGTGAGGCGGGGATCCCCGATACGCAGTATTTT. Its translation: CAISEAGIPDTQYF.

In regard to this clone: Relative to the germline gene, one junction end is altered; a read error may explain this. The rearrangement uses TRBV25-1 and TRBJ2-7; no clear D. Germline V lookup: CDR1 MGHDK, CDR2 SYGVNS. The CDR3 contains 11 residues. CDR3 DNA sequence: TGTGCCAGCAGGAGATCCTACGGGCAGTACTTC. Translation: CASRRSYGQYF.

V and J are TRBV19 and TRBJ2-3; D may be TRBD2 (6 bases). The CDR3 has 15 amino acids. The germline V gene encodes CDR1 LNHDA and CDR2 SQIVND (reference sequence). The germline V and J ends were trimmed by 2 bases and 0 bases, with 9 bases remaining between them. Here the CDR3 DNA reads TGTGCCAGTAGTATAAGCGGGTCGAGCACAGATACGCAGTATTTT. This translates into CASSISGSSTDTQYF. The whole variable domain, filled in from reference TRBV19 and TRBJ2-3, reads DGGITQSPKYLFRKEGQNVTLSCEQNLNHDAMYWYRQDPGQGLRLIYYSQIVNDFQKGDIAEGYSVSREKKESFPLTVTSAQKNPTAFYLCASSISGSSTDTQYFGPGTRLTVL.

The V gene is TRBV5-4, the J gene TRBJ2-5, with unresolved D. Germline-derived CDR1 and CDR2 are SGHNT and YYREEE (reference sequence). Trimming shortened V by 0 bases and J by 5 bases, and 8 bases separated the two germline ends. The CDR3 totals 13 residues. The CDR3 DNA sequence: TGTGCCAGCAGCTTGGCCGAGAAGGAGACCCAGTACTTC. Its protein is CASSLAEKETQYF.

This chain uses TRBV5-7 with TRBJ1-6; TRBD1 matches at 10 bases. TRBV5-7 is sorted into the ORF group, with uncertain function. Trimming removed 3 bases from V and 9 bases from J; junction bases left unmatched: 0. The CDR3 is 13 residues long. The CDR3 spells CASSWDRGSPLHF. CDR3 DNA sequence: TGTGCCAGCAGCTGGGACAGGGGTTCACCCCTCCACTTT.

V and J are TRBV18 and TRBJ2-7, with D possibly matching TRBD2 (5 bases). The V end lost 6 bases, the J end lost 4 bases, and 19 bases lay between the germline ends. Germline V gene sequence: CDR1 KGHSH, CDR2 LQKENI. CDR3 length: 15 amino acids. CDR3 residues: CASSAGLLQGYEQYF. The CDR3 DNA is TGTGCCAGCTCGGCCGGACTTCTGCAAGGATACGAGCAGTACTTC.

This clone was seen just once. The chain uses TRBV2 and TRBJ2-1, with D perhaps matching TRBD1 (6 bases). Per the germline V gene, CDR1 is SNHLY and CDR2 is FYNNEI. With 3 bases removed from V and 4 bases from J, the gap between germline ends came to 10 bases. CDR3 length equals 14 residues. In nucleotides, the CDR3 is TGTGCCAGCAGTGATCAGGGGAGATACAATGAGCAGTTCTTC. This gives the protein CASSDQGRYNEQFF.

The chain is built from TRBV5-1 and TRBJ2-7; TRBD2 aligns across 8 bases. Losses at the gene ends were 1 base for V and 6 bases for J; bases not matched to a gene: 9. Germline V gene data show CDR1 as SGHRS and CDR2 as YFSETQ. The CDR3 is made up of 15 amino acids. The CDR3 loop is CASSLIPGGVREQYF. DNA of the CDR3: TGCGCCAGCAGCTTGATCCCGGGAGGGGTCCGCGAGCAGTACTTC.

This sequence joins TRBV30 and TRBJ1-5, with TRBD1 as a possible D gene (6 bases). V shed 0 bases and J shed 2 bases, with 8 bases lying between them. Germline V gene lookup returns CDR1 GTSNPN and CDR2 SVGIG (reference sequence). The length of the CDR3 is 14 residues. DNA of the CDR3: TGTGCCTGGAGTGTAGGGGGAGGCAATCAGCCCCAGCATTTT. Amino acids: CAWSVGGGNQPQHF. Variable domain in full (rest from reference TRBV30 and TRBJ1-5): SQTIHQWPATLVQPVGSPLSLECTVEGTSNPNLYWYRQAAGRGLQLLFYSVGIGQISSEVPQNLSASRPQDRQFILSSKKLLLSDSGFYLCAWSVGGGNQPQHFGDGTRLSIL.

DNA for the CDR3: TGTGCCAGCTTAAGCCGGACAGGGGGAGACTCCTACAATGAGCAGTTCTTC. It translates to CASLSRTGGDSYNEQFF. The V call is TRBV28, the J call TRBJ2-1; 10 nucleotides match TRBD1. The V gene end was trimmed by 8 bases and the J gene end by 0 bases; junction bases not matched to a gene: 10. CDR1 and CDR2 (germline): MDHEN, SYDVKM. The CDR3 runs to 17 residues.

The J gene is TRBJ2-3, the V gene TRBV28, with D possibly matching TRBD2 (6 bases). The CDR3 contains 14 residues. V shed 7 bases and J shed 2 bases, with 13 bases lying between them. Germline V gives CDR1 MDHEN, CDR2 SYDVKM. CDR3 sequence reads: CASMGRGPTDTQYF. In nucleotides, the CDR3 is TGTGCCAGCATGGGGCGGGGACCCACAGATACGCAGTATTTT.

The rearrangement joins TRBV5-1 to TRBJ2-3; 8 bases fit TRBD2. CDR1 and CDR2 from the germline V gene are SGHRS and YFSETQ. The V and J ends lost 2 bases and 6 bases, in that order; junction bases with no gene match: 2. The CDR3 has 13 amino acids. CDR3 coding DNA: TGCGCCAGCAGCTTCACGGGAGGGGATACGCAGTATTTT. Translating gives CASSFTGGDTQYF.

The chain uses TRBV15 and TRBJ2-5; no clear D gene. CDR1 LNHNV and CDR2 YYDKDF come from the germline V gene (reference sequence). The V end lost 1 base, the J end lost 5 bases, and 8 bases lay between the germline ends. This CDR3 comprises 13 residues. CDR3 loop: CATSRVPLETQYF. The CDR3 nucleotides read TGTGCCACCAGCAGAGTTCCTTTGGAGACCCAGTACTTC.

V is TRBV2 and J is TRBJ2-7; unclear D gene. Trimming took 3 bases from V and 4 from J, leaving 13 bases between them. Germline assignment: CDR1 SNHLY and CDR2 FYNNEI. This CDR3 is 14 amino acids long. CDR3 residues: CASSEPLTVYEQYF. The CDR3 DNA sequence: TGTGCCAGCAGTGAGCCCCTAACAGTGTACGAGCAGTACTTC.